This T cell receptor (beta chain) was sequenced for a study of early T cells in non-severe SARS-CoV-2 infection. Study in general: The sequenced material was bulk RNA from unsorted whole blood, and its chains were unpaired.

Each cDNA molecule carried a unique molecular identifier. TCRdb ran MiXCR on the 5' RACE reads and lists one entry per CDR3 protein. The sample records roughly 46,000 distinct CDR3 sequences, roughly 7.1% being singletons. In its sample, this clonotype was seen many times. As yet, its antigen is unknown. The CDR3 spans 14 residues. Trimming cost V 0 bases and J 3 bases, with 11 bases left between them. The germline CDR1 and CDR2 sequences are DFQATT and SNEGSKA (reference sequence). Overall study findings and caveats: Using VDJdb, the matching emphasized anti-spike CD8 responses while missing private and CD4 specificities.

This TCR came from an adult who was a healthcare worker with PCR-confirmed SARS-CoV-2 infection or an uninfected control (not recorded which). The sample comprised whole blood. The chain is built from TRBV20-1 and TRBJ1-2; weak D call: TRBD1 (5 bases). CDR3 protein: CSARDLLGDYGYTF. The CDR3, as DNA: TGCAGTGCTAGAGATCTTTTGGGGGACTATGGCTACACCTTC.